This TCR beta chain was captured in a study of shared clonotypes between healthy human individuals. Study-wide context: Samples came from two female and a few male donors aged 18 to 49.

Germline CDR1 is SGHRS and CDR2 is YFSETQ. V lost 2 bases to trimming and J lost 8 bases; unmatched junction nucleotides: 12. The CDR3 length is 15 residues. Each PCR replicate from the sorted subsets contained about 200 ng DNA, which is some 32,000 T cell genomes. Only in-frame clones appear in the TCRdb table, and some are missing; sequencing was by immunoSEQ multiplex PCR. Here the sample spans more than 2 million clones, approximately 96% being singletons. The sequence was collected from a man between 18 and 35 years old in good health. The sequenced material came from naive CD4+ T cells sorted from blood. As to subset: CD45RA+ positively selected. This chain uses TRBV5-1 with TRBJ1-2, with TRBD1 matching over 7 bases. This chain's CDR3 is CASSFTGQEGEGYTF. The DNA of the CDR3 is TGCGCCAGCAGCTTTACCGGACAGGAAGGTGAAGGCTACACCTTC.